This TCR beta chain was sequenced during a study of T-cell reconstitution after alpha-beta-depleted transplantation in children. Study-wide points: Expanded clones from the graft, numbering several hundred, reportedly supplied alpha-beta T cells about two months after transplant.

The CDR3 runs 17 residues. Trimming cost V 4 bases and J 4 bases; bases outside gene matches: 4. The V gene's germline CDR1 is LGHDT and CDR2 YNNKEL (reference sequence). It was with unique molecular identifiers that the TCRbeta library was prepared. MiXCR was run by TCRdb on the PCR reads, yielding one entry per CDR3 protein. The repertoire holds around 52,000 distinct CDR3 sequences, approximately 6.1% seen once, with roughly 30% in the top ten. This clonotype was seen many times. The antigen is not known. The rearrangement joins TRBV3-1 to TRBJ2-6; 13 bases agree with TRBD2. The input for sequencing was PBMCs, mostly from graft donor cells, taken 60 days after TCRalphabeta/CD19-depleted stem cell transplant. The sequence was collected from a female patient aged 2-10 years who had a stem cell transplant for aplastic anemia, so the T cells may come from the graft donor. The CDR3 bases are TGTGCCAGCAGCCCTGGACTAGCGGGGGCCGGGGCCAACGTCCTGACTTTC. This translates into CASSPGLAGAGANVLTF.